This TCR beta chain was recovered during a study of CD8 T cells in ankylosing spondylitis. One entry per CDR3 protein results from TCRdb running MiXCR on the 5' RACE reads. The sample lists roughly 240,000 distinct CDR3 sequences, roughly 8.2% occurring once. The V and J ends lost 5 bases and 0 bases respectively, with 11 bases between them. The germline V gene encodes CDR1 SGHTA and CDR2 FQGNSA. The CDR3 sequence is 15 residues long. This clonotype has a handful of counts. The chain carries TRBV7-2 and TRBJ2-1; D not certain. The origin of this receptor is a female donor with ankylosing spondylitis or in good health (not recorded which). The sample consisted of blood, either unsorted or a sorted T cell fraction (not recorded which). The CDR3 reads CASSPRKSSYNEQFF. The DNA of the CDR3 is TGTGCCAGCAGCCCCCGGAAGAGCTCCTACAATGAGCAGTTCTTC.